This entry features one T cell receptor beta chain sequence. The CDR3 has 14 amino acids. The germline V gene encodes CDR1 GTSNPN and CDR2 SVGIG (reference sequence). The V and J ends lost 1 base and 2 bases, in that order; junction bases with no gene match: 1. A multiplex PCR was run with 60 Vbeta primers and 13 Jbeta primers. Here immunoSEQ multiplex PCR was the method, and the copy in TCRdb shows in-frame clones only, minus some. The sample shows about 160,000 clones, 80% of them seen only once. The data derive from a study of cytomegalovirus exposure and HLA in healthy donors. The receptor was derived from a man aged 30-40 years in good health and CMV-seronegative. Source material: PBMCs. This chain joins TRBV30 and TRBJ2-7; 11 bases are a match to TRBD2. Written as DNA, the CDR3 is TGTGCCTGGAGTGGACTAGCGGGAACCTACGAGCAGTACTTC. Translated, it gives CAWSGLAGTYEQYF.